Listed below are T cell receptor beta chains from one sample, sequenced in a study of blood T cell repertoires in COVID-19. The table came from immunoSEQ multiplex PCR; TCRdb's copy has only in-frame clones and leaves some out. This sample has 150,000 or so clones; about 90% occur once, and the top ten carry 7% to 8%. Specimen: PBMCs or T cells enriched from blood (not recorded which). The receptors stem from a woman aged 45-65 years who had recovered from COVID-19. Both conserved end residues are part of each CDR3. The order of the fields is V gene, clone size, D gene, J gene, CDR3 length, CDR3 protein, CDR3 DNA. D genes are given only for firm matches. Clone size is given for some rows only: seen once, a few or many times, or a class if the clone is expanded.

>TRBV19|few|TRBD2|TRBJ2-1|14
CASSSGRVYNEQFF
TGTGCCAGTAGTAGCGGGAGGGTTTACAATGAGCAGTTCTTC
>TRBV7-9|-|-|TRBJ1-2|15
CASSLAQTVNYGYTF
TGTGCCAGCAGCTTAGCTCAGACTGTCAACTATGGCTACACCTTC
>TRBV28|-|-|TRBJ2-5|12
CASSFLRETQYF
TGTGCCAGCAGTTTCCTGAGGGAGACCCAGTACTTC
>TRBV9|-|-|TRBJ2-3|15
CASSPEGGQADTQYF
TGTGCCAGCAGCCCCGAAGGCGGGCAAGCGGATACGCAGTATTTT
>TRBV28|-|-|TRBJ1-4|12
CASSIQGAKLFF
TGTGCCAGCAGTATACAGGGAGCAAAACTGTTTTTT
>TRBV29-1|-|-|TRBJ2-4|13
CSVADRAGNIQYF
TGCAGCGTCGCTGACAGGGCGGGGAACATTCAGTACTTC
>TRBV2|once|TRBD1|TRBJ1-5|15
CASSDYGTVNQPQHF
TGTGCCAGCAGTGATTACGGGACAGTCAATCAGCCCCAGCATTTT
>TRBV18|-|TRBD2|TRBJ2-3|16
CASSKIAGGNTDTQYF
TGTGCCAGCTCCAAAATAGCGGGAGGAAACACAGATACGCAGTATTTT
>TRBV29-1|-|-|TRBJ2-3|13
CSVEGQDGDTQYF
TGCAGCGTTGAAGGGCAGGATGGGGATACGCAGTATTTT
>TRBV6-6|-|-|TRBJ1-2|15
CASSHRSSSNYGYTF
TGTGCCAGCAGCCACCGGTCGTCTTCTAACTATGGCTACACCTTC
>TRBV28|-|-|TRBJ1-2|13
CASTASPRYGYTF
TGTGCCAGCACCGCATCCCCACGGTATGGCTACACCTTC
>TRBV7-2|-|TRBD2|TRBJ2-1|17
CASSYQGAGVLGNEQFF
TGTGCCAGCAGCTACCAAGGGGCGGGAGTGTTAGGGAATGAGCAGTTCTTC
>TRBV30|-|TRBD1|TRBJ1-4|14
CARGLNRGNEKLFF
TGTGCCAGGGGCCTCAACAGGGGTAATGAAAAACTGTTTTTT
>TRBV7-8|-|-|TRBJ1-1|12
CASSRFGREAFF
TGTGCCAGCAGCCGTTTCGGGAGGGAAGCTTTCTTT
>TRBV6-5|-|-|TRBJ2-6|15
CASSYRQAGANVLTF
TGTGCCAGCAGTTACCGACAGGCCGGGGCCAACGTCCTGACTTTC
>TRBV2|-|-|TRBJ1-5|15
CASSETGRSNQPQHF
TGTGCCAGCAGTGAAACAGGACGGAGCAATCAGCCCCAGCATTTT
>TRBV3-1/TRBV3-2|-|TRBD2|TRBJ2-1|16
CASSQGFLAGGNEQFF
TGTGCCAGCAGCCAAGGTTTCCTAGCGGGAGGCAATGAGCAGTTCTTC
>TRBV5-5|-|TRBD2|TRBJ2-1|17
CASSPLAGASSYNEQFF
TGTGCCAGCAGCCCACTAGCGGGGGCGAGCTCCTACAATGAGCAGTTCTTC
>TRBV30|-|-|TRBJ2-5|18
CAWSVRLGQGSWWETQYF
TGTGCCTGGAGTGTAAGGCTCGGGCAGGGTAGTTGGTGGGAGACCCAGTACTTC
>TRBV18|-|TRBD1|TRBJ2-7|15
CASSPLGQGGYEQYF
TGTGCCAGCTCACCACTTGGACAGGGCGGCTACGAGCAGTACTTC
>TRBV6-4|-|TRBD2|TRBJ2-3|13
CASRASGADTQYF
TGTGCCAGCAGGGCTAGCGGGGCAGATACGCAGTATTTT
>TRBV19|few|TRBD1|TRBJ1-5|14
CASRDRAVNQPQHF
TGTGCCAGCCGGGACAGGGCGGTTAATCAGCCCCAGCATTTT
>TRBV5-1|-|-|TRBJ1-4|14
CASSPNTGDEKLFF
TGCGCCAGCAGCCCGAACACAGGCGACGAAAAACTGTTTTTT
>TRBV2|few|-|TRBJ2-5|12
CASHYSGETQYF
TGTGCCAGTCATTATAGTGGAGAGACCCAGTACTTC
>TRBV30|-|-|TRBJ2-2|16
CAWSVWRTGVTGELFF
TGTGCCTGGAGTGTATGGAGGACGGGAGTGACCGGGGAGCTGTTTTTT
>TRBV6-4|-|-|TRBJ1-2|12
CASSAGTSPYTF
TGTGCCAGCAGTGCCGGGACATCACCCTACACCTTC
>TRBV7-2|-|TRBD2|TRBJ2-1|16
CASSPFGRGSYNEQFF
TGTGCCAGCAGCCCTTTCGGCCGCGGGAGCTACAATGAGCAGTTCTTC
>TRBV28|-|-|TRBJ2-7|14
CASTSYNRVYEQYF
TGTGCCAGCACGTCGTACAACAGAGTCTACGAGCAGTACTTC
>TRBV2|-|-|TRBJ1-4|12
CASRRQGEKLFF
TGTGCCAGCAGGCGGCAGGGCGAAAAACTGTTTTTT
>TRBV5-1|-|-|TRBJ2-7|16
CASSLEGRDRNHEQYF
TGCGCCAGCAGCCTGGAGGGGCGGGATAGGAACCACGAGCAGTACTTC
>TRBV12-3/TRBV12-4|-|TRBD2|TRBJ2-7|13
CASSTLAGSEQYF
TGTGCCAGCAGTACTCTAGCGGGAAGCGAGCAGTACTTC
>TRBV6-1|-|TRBD1|TRBJ2-4|17
CASSEWSTGGAKNIQYF
TGTGCCAGCAGTGAATGGTCCACAGGGGGAGCCAAAAACATTCAGTACTTC
>TRBV29-1|-|-|TRBJ1-1|12
CSPRPWGPEAFF
TGCAGCCCCCGGCCCTGGGGCCCTGAAGCTTTCTTT
>TRBV5-8|-|-|TRBJ1-5|15
CASGMGAKVNQPQHF
TGTGCCAGCGGGATGGGGGCGAAGGTCAATCAGCCCCAGCATTTT
>TRBV18|-|-|TRBJ2-5|13
CASSRGLTETQYF
TGTGCCAGCTCACGAGGACTCACAGAGACCCAGTACTTC
>TRBV30|-|TRBD2|TRBJ2-3|18
CAWSVGRTSGALRNTQYF
TGTGCCTGGAGTGTTGGTAGGACTAGCGGGGCCCTTAGGAATACGCAGTATTTT
>TRBV7-9|once|TRBD2|TRBJ2-3|17
CASSLALTSGGTDTQYF
TGTGCCAGCAGCTTAGCGTTGACTAGCGGGGGAACAGATACGCAGTATTTT
>TRBV25-1|-|TRBD1|TRBJ2-5|16
CASSDRQGVSTETQYF
TGTGCCAGCAGTGACAGACAGGGGGTAAGTACAGAGACCCAGTACTTC
>TRBV5-4|-|-|TRBJ2-7|14
CASSLRGWSYEQYF
TGTGCCAGCAGCTTACGCGGCTGGTCCTACGAGCAGTACTTC
>TRBV2|-|TRBD1|TRBJ1-2|15
CASSRDRGTNYGYTF
TGTGCCAGCAGTCGGGACAGGGGTACTAACTATGGCTACACCTTC
>TRBV5-6|few|-|TRBJ2-1|15
CASSPRDISYNEQFF
TGTGCCAGCAGCCCCCGGGACATCTCCTACAATGAGCAGTTCTTC
>TRBV7-3|-|-|TRBJ2-1|12
CASSAVGGEQFF
TGTGCCAGCAGCGCCGTTGGCGGTGAGCAGTTCTTC
>TRBV5-4|-|-|TRBJ2-7|14
CASTMRGRRHEQYF
TGTGCCAGCACTATGCGGGGGCGCCGGCACGAGCAGTACTTC
>TRBV19|-|TRBD1|TRBJ2-7|13
CASRPTGADEQYF
TGTGCCAGTAGACCGACAGGGGCCGACGAGCAGTACTTC
>TRBV9|-|TRBD2|TRBJ2-3|16
CASSVSGSLGGDTQYF
TGTGCCAGCAGCGTGAGCGGGAGTTTGGGGGGAGATACGCAGTATTTT
>TRBV24-1|-|-|TRBJ2-1|11
CATSETGTQFF
TGTGCCACCAGTGAGACCGGGACTCAGTTCTTC
>TRBV5-4|few|-|TRBJ2-5|15
CASSSAKGDIETQYF
TGTGCCAGCAGTTCGGCAAAGGGGGATATAGAGACCCAGTACTTC
>TRBV11-2|-|TRBD1|TRBJ2-7|17
CASSLGTGGIQSYEQYF
TGTGCCAGCAGCTTAGGGACAGGGGGTATTCAATCCTACGAGCAGTACTTC
>TRBV5-1|-|TRBD2|TRBJ2-1|16
CASSLKAGSGYNEQFF
TGCGCCAGCAGCTTGAAAGCGGGATCGGGTTACAATGAGCAGTTCTTC
>TRBV11-3|-|-|TRBJ2-7|15
CASSQRAGRTNEQYF
TGTGCCAGCAGCCAGAGGGCGGGGAGAACTAACGAGCAGTACTTC
>TRBV6-2/TRBV6-3|-|-|TRBJ2-7|17
CASSWSLGGSQHYEQYF
TGTGCCAGCAGTTGGTCCTTGGGGGGTAGCCAGCACTACGAGCAGTACTTC
>TRBV5-1|-|-|TRBJ1-2|15
CASSLVGTGNPWDTF
-
>TRBV19|-|-|TRBJ1-2|13
CASSIGGGVGYTF
TGTGCCAGTAGTATAGGAGGGGGTGTTGGCTACACCTTC
>TRBV5-1|-|-|TRBJ1-6|15
CASNLGDTLGSPLHF
TGCGCCAGCAACCTGGGGGACACCCTGGGGTCACCCCTCCACTTT